The following is a TCR beta chain sequence with its context. The antigen it binds to is not known. Base qualities are not at hand, and no much larger clone is one base apart. These data belong to a study of cytomegalovirus exposure and HLA in healthy donors (dated by TCRdb to about 2017). As for the study more broadly: According to a later analysis, one platform produced both the roughly 120 validation repertoires and the 666 repertoires of the first cohort. The study aimed to test whether signatures of past pathogen exposure could be identified by cataloging public T cell receptors. A separate validation cohort of some 130 different subjects was used in addition to the roughly 720-subject first cohort. High-throughput TCR immunosequencing, statistical association of individual TCRs with disease status, and machine learning were combined to predict cytomegalovirus infection status. Results and caveats for the whole study, not just this receptor: A few of the identified cytomegalovirus-associated TCR beta chains were confirmed in vitro to be specific for cytomegalovirus antigens. Subsequent analysis determined that TCRs grouped into clusters in the first cohort also showed a tendency toward co-occurrence across the approximately 120 validation repertoires, and approximately 93% of cluster scores exceeded 0. A later analysis lacked HLA typing for the validation cohort, so it scored co-occurrence in that cohort across all 110 or so repertoires. Most TCR sequences were seen in very few donors, while some public TCRs were found in many individuals. In the study, around 150 TCR beta chains were listed as associated with cytomegalovirus. It was suggested by the authors that the approach could potentially be generalized to other disease states and immunological phenotypes. The classifier was reported to diagnose cytomegalovirus status with high specificity and sensitivity in both the original and validation cohorts.

CDR1 and CDR2, looked up from the germline V gene, are SGHRS and YFSETQ. Reading from cysteine to phenylalanine, the CDR3 counts 15 amino acids. The entry retains the CDR3 DNA only, 45 bases that are in frame from base 1. V is cut by 7 bases and J by 7 bases, and the space between the germline ends is 20 bases. The donors were included in the validation cohort of 120 subjects, a group kept apart from the roughly 670-subject first cohort. The library was obtained by the immunoSEQ multiplex PCR assay. Per the authors' processing: A statistical classification framework was built for diagnosing cytomegalovirus status from the catalog of TCR beta chain sequences. The immuneACCESS repertoire file appears here via TCRdb, limited to in-frame rearrangements. These files lack a portion of the clones; in checked studies, under half of the deficit traces to unresolved V genes, and the cause of the others is not known. V, J and clone size are those of that table, while D and trimming were read from the DNA. The sample contains some 130,000 clones, roughly 90% of them found a single time. In total, the top ten clones hold approximately 3% of the sample.

The sequencing input was PBMCs. The V gene is TRBV5-1 and the J gene is TRBJ2-2; the D region possibly corresponds to TRBD2 (6 bases align). The sequence came from a man aged 18 to 29 in good health and CMV-seronegative. The CDR3 region: CASSNLPRRDGELFF. The DNA is as follows: TGCGCCAGCTCCAATTTACCCCGGAGGGACGGGGAGCTGTTTTTT.